The clone carrying this T cell receptor beta chain showed up just once. This CDR3 contains 13 residues. V was clipped by 6 bases and J by 7 bases, with 12 bases between them. Looked up from germline, CDR1 is KGHSH and CDR2 is LQKENI. These data belong to a study of T cell responses to AZD1222 COVID-19 vaccine. Profiled with immunoSEQ multiplex PCR; TCRdb holds only in-frame clones, not every one. The sample has 95,000 to 110,000 clones; 85% to 95% are singletons. The TCR originated in an adult who received the AZD1222 COVID-19 vaccine. This rearrangement joins TRBV18 to TRBJ2-2; D not certain. The material was peripheral blood, obtained 28 days after the second AZD1222 dose. The CDR3 DNA follows: TGTGCCAGCTCGAGCTCACCTAGCGGGGAGCTGTTTTTT. Translating it yields CASSSSPSGELFF.